Each of the 21 T cell receptor beta chains below was sequenced from the same sample in a study of shared clonotypes between healthy human individuals. Naive CD8 cells comprised CD45RO-negative, CCR7-positively selected cells, excluding terminally differentiated effector memory CD45RA+ cells. Using immunoSEQ multiplex PCR, the repertoire was profiled, and TCRdb retains in-frame clones only, with some absent. The sample lists around 2.1 million clones, under 95% seen once, with roughly 1.7% in the top ten. Sequencing was carried out using naive CD8+ T cells from PBMCs. The receptors stem from a man aged 18-30 years in good health. Some clones in this sample may be carry-over from other donors' samples.

The V call is TRBV7-9, the J call TRBJ1-1, with 10 nucleotides matching TRBD1. CDR1 is SEHNR and CDR2 is FQNEAQ in the germline V gene (reference sequence). Trimming took 6 bases from V and 0 from J; bases not matched to a gene: 7. This CDR3 comprises 16 residues. CDR3 in DNA: TGTGCCAGCAGACCAGGGACAGGGGAGATGAACACTGAAGCTTTCTTT. Translation gives CASRPGTGEMNTEAFF.

This chain links TRBV7-9 with TRBJ2-7, with D unresolved. V gave up 3 bases and J gave up 6 bases, with 15 bases separating them. The CDR3 runs 14 residues. From germline, CDR1 is SEHNR and CDR2 FQNEAQ (reference sequence). The CDR3 region has the DNA TGTGCCAGCAGCTTGGGGATCGACAATTCCGAGCAGTACTTC. Its protein is CASSLGIDNSEQYF.

The J gene is TRBJ1-4, the V gene TRBV2; TRBD1 agrees at 8 bases. In germline, CDR1 is SNHLY, CDR2 FYNNEI. Losses at the gene ends were 7 bases for V and 6 bases for J; bases not matched to a gene: 7. The CDR3 runs 14 residues. CDR3 bases: TGTGCCAGCAATGATCCGGACAGGGATGAAAAACTGTTTTTT. Amino acids: CASNDPDRDEKLFF. Filled out from reference TRBV2 and TRBJ1-4, the complete variable domain reads EPEVTQTPSHQVTQMGQEVILRCVPISNHLYFYWYRQILGQKVEFLVSFYNNEISEKSEIFDDQFSVERPDGSNFTLKIRSTKLEDSAMYFCASNDPDRDEKLFFGSGTQLSVL.

This rearrangement joins TRBV5-1 to TRBJ2-5, with D unclear. Germline CDR1 and CDR2: SGHRS and YFSETQ. The CDR3 runs 15 residues. V was trimmed by 0 bases and J by 1 base, leaving 10 bases between them. CDR3 amino acids: CASSLGPSPQETQYF. The CDR3 DNA reads TGCGCCAGCAGCTTGGGTCCCAGTCCCCAAGAGACCCAGTACTTC. The whole variable domain, remainder taken from reference TRBV5-1 and TRBJ2-5, is KAGVTQTPRYLIKTRGQQVTLSCSPISGHRSVSWYQQTPGQGLQFLFEYFSETQRNKGNFPGRFSGRQFSNSRSEMNVSTLELGDSALYLCASSLGPSPQETQYFGPGTRLLVL.

The sample holds one count of this clone. The rearrangement joins TRBV25-1 to TRBJ2-1; D is undetermined. The CDR3 has 16 amino acids. V was pared by 2 bases and J by 0 bases, with 11 bases between. Germline assignment: CDR1 MGHDK and CDR2 SYGVNS. CDR3 in DNA: TGTGCCAGCAGTGAAAGTCAGTTGGTCTCCTACAATGAGCAGTTCTTC. Its protein is CASSESQLVSYNEQFF.

This clone was detected only once. The rearrangement links TRBV2 to TRBJ1-2; D is unresolved. V dropped 3 bases and J dropped 5 bases, with 7 bases sitting between them. Per germline, CDR1 SNHLY and CDR2 FYNNEI. This CDR3 contains 12 residues. CDR3 sequence: CASSESGYGYTF. In DNA form, the CDR3 reads TGTGCCAGCAGTGAGTCCGGATATGGCTACACCTTC.

The chain recombines TRBV19 with TRBJ1-1, with 7 bases lining up with TRBD1. CDR1 and CDR2 (germline): LNHDA, SQIVND (reference sequence). This CDR3 spans 17 amino acids. Unmatched junction bases numbered 16, after V lost 7 bases and J lost 2 bases. CDR3 residues: CASNPWGQPFINTEAFF. CDR3 sequence (DNA): TGTGCCAGTAATCCCTGGGGACAGCCCTTTATAAACACTGAAGCTTTCTTT. The complete variable domain, with remaining parts taken from reference TRBV19 and TRBJ1-1, reads DGGITQSPKYLFRKEGQNVTLSCEQNLNHDAMYWYRQDPGQGLRLIYYSQIVNDFQKGDIAEGYSVSREKKESFPLTVTSAQKNPTAFYLCASNPWGQPFINTEAFFGQGTRLTVV.

The V call is TRBV11-1, the J call TRBJ2-1, with 13 bases fitting TRBD2. The CDR3 consists of 16 residues. In germline, CDR1 is SGHAT, CDR2 FQDESV (reference sequence). Trimming removed 6 bases from V and 8 bases from J; junction bases left unmatched: 10. The CDR3 coding sequence is TGTGCCAGCAGAAGAAGCCCCGGGACTAGCGGGGATGAGCAGTTCTTC. As protein: CASRRSPGTSGDEQFF.

In nucleotides, the CDR3 is TGTGCCAGCAGTTTACGTCTCGGGGGACGGGGTACGCAGTATTTT. This translates into CASSLRLGGRGTQYF. This chain links TRBV27 with TRBJ2-3; possible D gene TRBD2, 6 bases. Per the germline V gene, CDR1 is MNHEY and CDR2 is SMNVEV (reference sequence). The V end was cut by 2 bases, the J end by 8 bases, with 17 bases between. This CDR3 has 15 residues.

The chain has TRBV6-5 and TRBJ2-5, with 8 bases identical to TRBD1. V was pared by 3 bases and J by 11 bases, with 14 bases of the junction left unmatched. The CDR3 consists of 15 residues. CDR1 MNHEY and CDR2 SVGAGI come from the germline V gene. For the CDR3, the DNA is TGTGCCAGCAGTTATGGGCAGGGGGCGTCGTGGGAGCAGTACTTC. Translated, it gives CASSYGQGASWEQYF.

The chain is built from TRBV19 and TRBJ2-5; 7 bases match TRBD2. This CDR3 contains 13 residues. Germline assignment: CDR1 LNHDA and CDR2 SQIVND (reference sequence). Unmatched junction bases numbered 9, after V lost 4 bases and J lost 10 bases. CDR3 nucleotide sequence: TGTGCCAGTAGTAGGGGGTCCACGGGAGGCCAGTACTTC. It codes for CASSRGSTGGQYF.

The J gene is TRBJ1-4, the V gene TRBV5-1; maybe TRBD1 (5 bases). Trimming shortened V by 3 bases and J by 10 bases, and 19 bases separated the two germline ends. This CDR3 has 15 residues. The V gene's germline CDR1 is SGHRS and CDR2 YFSETQ. The CDR3 DNA is TGCGCCAGCAGCTCGATCGGGGACCCTGGCGGAAAACTGTTTTTT. It specifies CASSSIGDPGGKLFF.

V usage is TRBV28 and J usage is TRBJ2-1; possible D gene TRBD1, 6 bases. Germline CDR1 is MDHEN and CDR2 is SYDVKM. Trimming pared 3 bases from V and 6 bases from J, leaving 12 bases between. The CDR3 totals 14 residues. CDR3 DNA sequence: TGTGCCAGCAGTTTCTCCAGGGGTCGCAATGAGCAGTTCTTC. Translated: CASSFSRGRNEQFF.

The chain recombines TRBV7-9 with TRBJ1-5; D is possibly TRBD1 (5 bases). This CDR3 has 17 amino acids. Germline values: CDR1 SEHNR, CDR2 FQNEAQ (reference sequence). V was shortened by 5 bases and J by 0 bases, with 17 bases between the two germline ends. The CDR3 coding sequence is TGTGCCAGCAGCCATAGCTCAGGGTGGGATAGCAATCAGCCCCAGCATTTT. This translates into CASSHSSGWDSNQPQHF.

This clone was picked up a small number of times. The J gene is TRBJ1-1, the V gene TRBV21-1; the DNA was not compared with TRBD1, the D call given in the table. TRBV21-1 is annotated as a pseudogene. The CDR3 extends over 14 amino acids. The CDR3 region has the DNA TGTGCCAGCAGCATCAGACAGGTAGCCACTGAAGCTTTCTTT. Protein: CASSIRQVATEAFF.

The chain recombines TRBV27 with TRBJ2-3; 11 bases are a match to TRBD2. The V and J ends lost 4 bases and 8 bases, in that order; junction bases with no gene match: 11. The CDR3 loop spans 16 amino acids. Per the germline V gene, CDR1 is MNHEY and CDR2 is SMNVEV (reference sequence). In DNA, the CDR3 is TGTGCCAGCAGTTCCCGTTTAGCGGGAGGGCCGGGTACGCAGTATTTT. This sequence encodes CASSSRLAGGPGTQYF.

This clone showed up just once. The CDR3 sequence is CASSSRGTRGSEQFF. The CDR3 DNA sequence: TGTGCCAGCAGCTCAAGAGGGACTAGAGGGAGCGAGCAGTTCTTC. This chain joins TRBV11-2 and TRBJ2-1, with 8 nucleotides matching TRBD2. With 4 bases clipped from V and 10 bases from J, the junction kept 12 bases outside the gene matches. CDR1 SGHAT and CDR2 FQNNGV come from the germline V gene. CDR3 length equals 15 residues.

The J gene is TRBJ2-7, the V gene TRBV4-3; D perhaps matches TRBD2 (5 bases). V lost 0 bases, J lost 3 bases, and 9 bases lay in between. Germline-derived CDR1 and CDR2 are LGHNA and YSLEER. The CDR3 covers 14 residues. The CDR3 coding sequence is TGCGCCAGCAGCCAAGAACCGAGGGTCTACGAGCAGTACTTC. This sequence encodes CASSQEPRVYEQYF.

This clone was detected only once. The rearrangement uses TRBV9 and TRBJ2-1; 9 bases map to TRBD1. Germline-derived CDR1 and CDR2 are SGDLS and YYNGEE. The V segment lost 3 bases and the J segment 8 bases; nucleotides outside the gene matches: 3. The CDR3 is 13 amino acids. The CDR3 sequence is CASSEGQGHEQFF. The CDR3 DNA reads TGTGCCAGCAGCGAGGGACAGGGCCATGAGCAGTTCTTC.

The chain links TRBV27 to TRBJ2-7; D gene unclear. The germline V and J ends were trimmed by 3 bases and 5 bases, with 11 bases remaining between them. Per germline, CDR1 MNHEY and CDR2 SMNVEV (reference sequence). CDR3 size: 13 residues. The CDR3 DNA is TGTGCCAGCAGTTTTTTGTTAGGAGACGAGCAGTACTTC. Translated: CASSFLLGDEQYF.

The chain employs TRBV7-9 and TRBJ2-5; the D gene is possibly TRBD2 (6 bases). Per germline, CDR1 SEHNR and CDR2 FQNEAQ (reference sequence). CDR3 length equals 15 residues. Trimming cost V 2 bases and J 6 bases, with 16 bases left between them. The CDR3 coding sequence is TGTGCCAGCAGCTTATTTACTCAGGGACTCCAGACCCAGTACTTC. It translates to CASSLFTQGLQTQYF.